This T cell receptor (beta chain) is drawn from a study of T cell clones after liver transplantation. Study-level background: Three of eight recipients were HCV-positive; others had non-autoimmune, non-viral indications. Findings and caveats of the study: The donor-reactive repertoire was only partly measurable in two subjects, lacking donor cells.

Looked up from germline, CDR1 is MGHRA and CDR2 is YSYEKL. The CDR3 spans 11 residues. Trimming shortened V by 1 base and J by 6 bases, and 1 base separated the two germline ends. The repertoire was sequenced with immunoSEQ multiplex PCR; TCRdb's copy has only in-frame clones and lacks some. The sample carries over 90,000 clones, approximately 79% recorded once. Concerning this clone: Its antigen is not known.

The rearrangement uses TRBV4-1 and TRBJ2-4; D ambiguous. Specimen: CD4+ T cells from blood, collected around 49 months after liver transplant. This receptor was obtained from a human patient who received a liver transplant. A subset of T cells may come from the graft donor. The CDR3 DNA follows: TGCGCCAGCAGCCAAGGAAACATTCAGTACTTC. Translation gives CASSQGNIQYF.